The clone carrying this TCR beta chain was detected a few times. The data derive from a study of shared T cell receptors in the human thymus. This CDR3 comprises 16 residues. Between the trimmed V and J ends, which lost 0 bases and 2 bases, there was a span of 11 bases. CDR1 is SGHRS and CDR2 is YFSETQ in the germline V gene. Assay: immunoSEQ multiplex PCR; the TCRdb copy retains only in-frame clones and omits some. Here the sample spans approximately 760,000 clones, 80% to 90% being singletons. This same sample was also part of a study on human thymus T cells. That publication notes: Finnish infants who were healthy and having corrective surgery for congenital heart defects made up the donors. During corrective heart surgery, resections were taken, and the thymus tissue came from them. Usage of V and J genes appeared biased in thymic and blood repertoires. Related research reported highly overlapping thymic repertoires among unrelated individuals.

This clonotype originated in a girl under three years old with a congenital heart defect. The V and J genes are TRBV5-1 and TRBJ2-2, with D perhaps matching TRBD1 (5 bases). Sequencing was carried out using thymocytes. Here the CDR3 DNA reads TGCGCCAGCAGCTTGGTTAGACAGCTAAACACCGGGGAGCTGTTTTTT. It encodes CASSLVRQLNTGELFF. Using reference TRBV5-1 and TRBJ2-2 for the parts outside the CDR3, the full variable domain is KAGVTQTPRYLIKTRGQQVTLSCSPISGHRSVSWYQQTPGQGLQFLFEYFSETQRNKGNFPGRFSGRQFSNSRSEMNVSTLELGDSALYLCASSLVRQLNTGELFFGEGSRLTVL.